These T cell receptor beta chains were read from a single sample in a study of blood T cell repertoires in COVID-19. Produced via immunoSEQ multiplex PCR; TCRdb's table is partial and in-frame only. The profile shows roughly 480,000 clones, about 88% of them singletons. The sample was peripheral blood. The receptors were sampled from a man between 18 and 35 years old with COVID-19, enrolled during active disease. Each CDR3 is given with its conserved first and last residue. The order of the fields is D gene, J gene, clone size, V gene, CDR3 protein, CDR3 DNA. The D gene is left open where the match is weak. Some rows have no size entry. The others give once, few or many, or a class for an expanded clone.

D gene: TRBD2
J gene: TRBJ2-3
clone size: .
V gene: TRBV25-1
CDR3 protein: CASSPTSGRATSTDTQYF
CDR3 DNA: TGTGCCAGCAGCCCGACTAGCGGGAGGGCCACTAGCACAGATACGCAGTATTTT

D gene: .
J gene: TRBJ1-5
clone size: .
V gene: TRBV3-1/TRBV3-2
CDR3 protein: CASSQGRGGQPQHF
CDR3 DNA: TGTGCCAGCAGCCAGGGCAGGGGCGGGCAGCCCCAGCATTTT

D gene: TRBD2
J gene: TRBJ2-1
clone size: .
V gene: TRBV30
CDR3 protein: CAWDPYPRGVYNEQFF
CDR3 DNA: TGTGCCTGGGACCCCTATCCGCGGGGGGTCTACAATGAGCAGTTCTTC

D gene: .
J gene: TRBJ1-5
clone size: .
V gene: TRBV19
CDR3 protein: CASSIGRSNQPQHF
CDR3 DNA: TGTGCCAGTAGTATTGGCCGTAGCAATCAGCCCCAGCATTTT

D gene: .
J gene: TRBJ1-1
clone size: .
V gene: TRBV5-6
CDR3 protein: CASSFQGNTEAFF
CDR3 DNA: TGTGCCAGCAGCTTTCAGGGGAACACTGAAGCTTTCTTT

D gene: .
J gene: TRBJ1-4
clone size: .
V gene: TRBV15
CDR3 protein: CATSRDRGATNEKLFF
CDR3 DNA: TGTGCCACCAGCAGAGACAGGGGAGCAACTAATGAAAAACTGTTTTTT

D gene: .
J gene: TRBJ1-2
clone size: .
V gene: TRBV6-5
CDR3 protein: CASSWGLLDGYTF
CDR3 DNA: TGTGCCAGCAGTTGGGGCCTCCTCGATGGCTACACCTTC

D gene: .
J gene: TRBJ2-7
clone size: .
V gene: TRBV18
CDR3 protein: CASSPGTPTYF
CDR3 DNA: TGTGCCAGCTCACCGGGGACACCCACATACTTC

D gene: .
J gene: TRBJ2-5
clone size: .
V gene: TRBV7-2
CDR3 protein: CASSFGGQETQYF
CDR3 DNA: TGTGCCAGCAGCTTCGGGGGCCAAGAGACCCAGTACTTC

D gene: .
J gene: TRBJ2-3
clone size: .
V gene: TRBV27
CDR3 protein: CASSLFPTRGGPSTDTQYF
CDR3 DNA: TGTGCCAGCAGTTTATTTCCGACCCGAGGGGGACCCAGCACAGATACGCAGTATTTT

D gene: .
J gene: TRBJ1-5
clone size: .
V gene: TRBV19
CDR3 protein: CASSISDINQPQHF
CDR3 DNA: TGTGCCAGTAGTATTTCGGACATAAATCAGCCCCAGCATTTT

D gene: .
J gene: TRBJ2-1
clone size: .
V gene: TRBV2
CDR3 protein: CASNGGSSAINEQFF
CDR3 DNA: TGTGCCAGCAACGGGGGATCCTCCGCTATCAATGAGCAGTTCTTC

D gene: .
J gene: TRBJ2-1
clone size: few
V gene: TRBV24-1
CDR3 protein: CATSGRLYNEQFF
CDR3 DNA: TGTGCCACCAGTGGCAGGTTGTACAATGAGCAGTTCTTC

D gene: TRBD2
J gene: TRBJ2-3
clone size: once
V gene: TRBV4-1
CDR3 protein: CASSQGVAGGTDTQYF
CDR3 DNA: TGCGCCAGCAGCCAAGGGGTAGCGGGGGGCACAGATACGCAGTATTTT

D gene: .
J gene: TRBJ1-1
clone size: few
V gene: TRBV30
CDR3 protein: CAWNQGNTEAFF
CDR3 DNA: TGTGCCTGGAATCAGGGGAACACTGAAGCTTTCTTT

D gene: TRBD1
J gene: TRBJ2-2
clone size: .
V gene: TRBV27
CDR3 protein: CASSLSVFTDRANTGELFF
CDR3 DNA: TGTGCCAGCAGTTTATCGGTCTTTACCGACAGGGCCAACACCGGGGAGCTGTTTTTT

D gene: .
J gene: TRBJ2-5
clone size: .
V gene: TRBV21-1
CDR3 protein: CASSKGAGGLSETQYF
CDR3 DNA: TGTGCCAGCAGCAAAGGAGCGGGAGGATTATCAGAGACCCAGTACTTC

D gene: TRBD1
J gene: TRBJ1-5
clone size: .
V gene: TRBV7-2
CDR3 protein: CASSATGPSNQPQHF
CDR3 DNA: TGTGCCAGCAGCGCGACAGGGCCCAGCAATCAGCCCCAGCATTTT

D gene: .
J gene: TRBJ1-1
clone size: .
V gene: TRBV11-1
CDR3 protein: CASSAGSMNTEAFF
CDR3 DNA: TGTGCCAGCAGCGCGGGGTCGATGAACACTGAAGCTTTCTTT

D gene: TRBD1
J gene: TRBJ1-1
clone size: .
V gene: TRBV5-1
CDR3 protein: CASSRGTGSAEAFF
CDR3 DNA: TGCGCCAGCAGCCGCGGGACAGGGTCGGCTGAAGCTTTCTTT

D gene: .
J gene: TRBJ2-2
clone size: once
V gene: TRBV29-1
CDR3 protein: CSVSGTSNTGELFF
CDR3 DNA: TGCAGCGTTTCCGGGACTTCGAACACCGGGGAGCTGTTTTTT

D gene: TRBD1
J gene: TRBJ2-7
clone size: .
V gene: TRBV3-1/TRBV3-2
CDR3 protein: CASSRRDSGLYF
CDR3 DNA: TGTGCCAGCAGCCGCCGGGACAGCGGCTTGTACTTC

D gene: TRBD1
J gene: TRBJ1-4
clone size: .
V gene: TRBV5-1
CDR3 protein: CASSLGTDNEKLFF
CDR3 DNA: TGCGCCAGCAGCCTCGGGACAGATAATGAAAAACTGTTTTTT

D gene: .
J gene: TRBJ2-2
clone size: once
V gene: TRBV6-1
CDR3 protein: CASSDRTGELFF
CDR3 DNA: TGTGCCAGCAGTGACCGCACCGGGGAGCTGTTTTTT

D gene: .
J gene: TRBJ2-7
clone size: .
V gene: TRBV6-5
CDR3 protein: CASSYSGQNYEQYF
CDR3 DNA: TGTGCCAGCAGTTACTCTGGACAGAACTACGAGCAGTACTTC

D gene: .
J gene: TRBJ1-3
clone size: .
V gene: TRBV2
CDR3 protein: CASSEDGISGNTIYF
CDR3 DNA: TGTGCCAGCAGTGAAGACGGTATATCTGGAAACACCATATATTTT

D gene: .
J gene: TRBJ1-1
clone size: .
V gene: TRBV15
CDR3 protein: CASMGGMNTEAFF
CDR3 DNA: TGTGCCTCGATGGGGGGTATGAACACTGAAGCTTTCTTT

D gene: .
J gene: TRBJ2-1
clone size: .
V gene: TRBV29-1
CDR3 protein: CSVVAEYNEQFF
CDR3 DNA: TGCAGCGTCGTAGCGGAGTACAATGAGCAGTTCTTC

D gene: .
J gene: TRBJ2-5
clone size: once
V gene: TRBV5-1
CDR3 protein: CASSLGGPQETQYF
CDR3 DNA: TGCGCCAGCAGCTTGGGGGGCCCACAAGAGACCCAGTACTTC

D gene: .
J gene: TRBJ2-1
clone size: .
V gene: TRBV27
CDR3 protein: CASSFLIHEQFF
CDR3 DNA: TGTGCCAGCAGTTTTTTAATTCATGAGCAGTTCTTC

D gene: TRBD2
J gene: TRBJ2-1
clone size: .
V gene: TRBV11-1
CDR3 protein: CASSFGGLAGGRRQFF
CDR3 DNA: TGTGCCAGCAGCTTCGGCGGGCTAGCGGGAGGACGACGGCAGTTCTTC

D gene: .
J gene: TRBJ2-7
clone size: .
V gene: TRBV15
CDR3 protein: CATSRGRDARREQYF
CDR3 DNA: TGTGCCACCAGCAGAGGCCGGGATGCTCGGAGGGAGCAGTACTTC

D gene: .
J gene: TRBJ1-3
clone size: .
V gene: TRBV11-2
CDR3 protein: CASSWGQTVGNTIYF
CDR3 DNA: TGTGCCAGCAGCTGGGGGCAGACAGTTGGAAACACCATATATTTT

D gene: TRBD1
J gene: TRBJ2-5
clone size: .
V gene: TRBV4-1
CDR3 protein: CASSRTGGRETQYF
CDR3 DNA: TGCGCCAGCAGCCGAACAGGGGGCCGAGAGACCCAGTACTTC

D gene: TRBD1
J gene: TRBJ1-1
clone size: .
V gene: TRBV27
CDR3 protein: CASRPQGAEAFF
CDR3 DNA: TGTGCCAGCAGACCCCAGGGGGCTGAAGCTTTCTTT

D gene: TRBD1
J gene: TRBJ2-7
clone size: .
V gene: TRBV2
CDR3 protein: CATRDRGTYEQYF
CDR3 DNA: TGTGCCACCCGGGACAGGGGGACCTACGAGCAGTACTTC

D gene: .
J gene: TRBJ2-7
clone size: .
V gene: TRBV6-5
CDR3 protein: CASSYSLARYEQYF
CDR3 DNA: TGTGCCAGCAGTTACTCCTTGGCGAGGTACGAGCAGTACTTC

D gene: TRBD1
J gene: TRBJ1-1
clone size: .
V gene: TRBV5-8
CDR3 protein: CASSIGQEIMNTEAFF
CDR3 DNA: TGTGCCAGCAGCATCGGACAGGAGATCATGAACACTGAAGCTTTCTTT

D gene: .
J gene: TRBJ2-7
clone size: .
V gene: TRBV2
CDR3 protein: CASSEGPGGPSYEQYF
CDR3 DNA: TGTGCCAGCAGTGAAGGTCCCGGGGGGCCCTCCTACGAGCAGTACTTC

D gene: .
J gene: TRBJ1-1
clone size: .
V gene: TRBV18
CDR3 protein: CASSPGPPVNTEAFF
CDR3 DNA: TGTGCCAGCTCACCAGGTCCCCCAGTGAACACTGAAGCTTTCTTT

D gene: .
J gene: TRBJ1-1
clone size: .
V gene: TRBV5-1
CDR3 protein: CASSLVPGAAEAFF
CDR3 DNA: TGCGCCAGCAGCTTGGTGCCGGGAGCCGCTGAAGCTTTCTTT

D gene: .
J gene: TRBJ2-7
clone size: .
V gene: TRBV9
CDR3 protein: CASSVDQGYYEQYF
CDR3 DNA: TGTGCCAGCAGCGTAGATCAGGGTTACTACGAGCAGTACTTC

D gene: TRBD2
J gene: TRBJ2-2
clone size: .
V gene: TRBV11-3
CDR3 protein: CASSSSSGRAGELFF
CDR3 DNA: TGTGCCAGCAGCTCTTCTAGCGGGAGAGCCGGGGAGCTGTTTTTT

D gene: .
J gene: TRBJ2-2
clone size: .
V gene: TRBV7-2
CDR3 protein: CASSSRRAGELFF
CDR3 DNA: TGTGCCAGCAGCTCCAGGCGGGCCGGGGAGCTGTTTTTT

D gene: TRBD2
J gene: TRBJ2-6
clone size: .
V gene: TRBV7-3
CDR3 protein: CASSFPGLAGGLSGANVLTF
CDR3 DNA: TGTGCCAGCAGCTTTCCGGGACTAGCGGGAGGGCTGTCTGGGGCCAACGTCCTGACTTTC

D gene: .
J gene: TRBJ2-5
clone size: .
V gene: TRBV5-4
CDR3 protein: CASSPTSQETQYF
CDR3 DNA: TGTGCCAGCAGCCCGACTTCGCAAGAGACCCAGTACTTC

D gene: .
J gene: TRBJ1-1
clone size: .
V gene: TRBV27
CDR3 protein: CASNFRMNTEAFF
CDR3 DNA: TGTGCCAGCAATTTTCGTATGAACACTGAAGCTTTCTTT

D gene: .
J gene: TRBJ2-5
clone size: .
V gene: TRBV9
CDR3 protein: CASSAQGTGGETQYF
CDR3 DNA: TGTGCCAGCAGCGCCCAAGGGACTGGGGGGGAGACCCAGTACTTC

D gene: .
J gene: TRBJ1-1
clone size: .
V gene: TRBV19
CDR3 protein: CASSIDTGREAFF
CDR3 DNA: TGTGCCAGTAGTATAGATACCGGGAGGGAAGCTTTCTTT

D gene: .
J gene: TRBJ2-2
clone size: .
V gene: TRBV3-1/TRBV3-2
CDR3 protein: CASSQRLATGELFF
CDR3 DNA: TGTGCCAGCAGCCAACGCCTAGCAACCGGGGAGCTGTTTTTT

D gene: .
J gene: TRBJ1-6
clone size: .
V gene: TRBV11-3
CDR3 protein: CASSLAHFYYNSPLHF
CDR3 DNA: TGTGCCAGCAGCTTAGCCCACTTCTACTATAATTCACCCCTCCACTTT

D gene: TRBD1
J gene: TRBJ1-2
clone size: .
V gene: TRBV2
CDR3 protein: CASSARTGGDYGYTF
CDR3 DNA: TGTGCCAGCAGTGCCCGGACAGGGGGCGACTATGGCTACACCTTC

D gene: TRBD2
J gene: TRBJ2-1
clone size: once
V gene: TRBV3-1/TRBV3-2
CDR3 protein: CASSQVGRAGSNEQFF
CDR3 DNA: TGTGCCAGCAGCCAAGTCGGGAGGGCCGGATCCAATGAGCAGTTCTTC

D gene: .
J gene: TRBJ1-2
clone size: .
V gene: TRBV30
CDR3 protein: CAWSQRGSFGYTF
CDR3 DNA: TGTGCCTGGAGTCAGCGGGGGTCGTTTGGCTACACCTTC

D gene: TRBD1
J gene: TRBJ1-6
clone size: .
V gene: TRBV4-2
CDR3 protein: CASSHLGTESPLHF
CDR3 DNA: TGTGCCAGCAGCCATCTGGGGACAGAATCACCCCTCCACTTT

D gene: TRBD1
J gene: TRBJ1-2
clone size: .
V gene: TRBV6-5
CDR3 protein: CASSYYPGGQFYGYTF
CDR3 DNA: TGTGCCAGCAGTTATTATCCAGGGGGCCAATTCTATGGCTACACCTTC

D gene: .
J gene: TRBJ2-1
clone size: .
V gene: TRBV7-8
CDR3 protein: CASSFIIEDEQFF
CDR3 DNA: TGTGCCAGCAGCTTCATCATAGAGGATGAGCAGTTCTTC

D gene: TRBD1
J gene: TRBJ1-5
clone size: .
V gene: TRBV14
CDR3 protein: CASSHHRDRYYSNQPQHF
CDR3 DNA: TGTGCCAGCAGCCACCACCGGGACAGATACTATAGCAATCAGCCCCAGCATTTT